The 28 T cell receptor beta chains below were found in one sample sequenced in a study. TCRdb reprocessed the 5' RACE reads via MiXCR and lists one record per CDR3 protein. Of roughly 8,400 distinct CDR3 sequences listed, around three fifths are singletons. Sequencing input: tumor-infiltrating memory CD4+ T cells sorted from the breast tumor. Documented subset: memory CD4+ T cells, CD4+CD45RO+CD25-. These receptors originate from a female donor with breast cancer.

The rearrangement links TRBV12-3 or TRBV12-4 to TRBJ2-5, with D perhaps being TRBD1 or TRBD2 (5 bases each). The length of the CDR3 is 11 residues. V dropped 3 bases and J dropped 9 bases, with 8 bases sitting between them. The CDR3 region has the DNA TGTGCCAGCAGTTTGAGGGGCTCCCAGTACTTC. Amino acid sequence: CASSLRGSQYF.

Only a few counts were recorded for this clonotype. The chain has TRBV10-2 and TRBJ1-2; possibly TRBD1 for D (5 bases). CDR1 is WSHSY, CDR2 SAAADI, per germline. The V and J ends lost 0 bases and 3 bases respectively, with 8 bases between them. This CDR3 region has 14 residues. This CDR3 reads CASSESGGDYGYTF. CDR3 in DNA: TGCGCCAGCAGTGAGTCTGGGGGGGACTATGGCTACACCTTC.

The V call is TRBV12-3 or TRBV12-4, the J call TRBJ1-1, with D perhaps TRBD1 (5 bases). CDR3 length equals 14 residues. Trimming removed 1 base from V and 7 bases from J, with 13 bases in between. This CDR3 reads CASSLGGIGVEAFF. CDR3 DNA: TGTGCCAGCAGTTTAGGGGGGATCGGCGTTGAAGCTTTCTTT.

The V call is TRBV27, the J call TRBJ1-2; D is ambiguous. V was shortened by 10 bases and J by 4 bases, with 16 bases between the two germline ends. This CDR3 is built from 13 residues. Per germline, CDR1 MNHEY and CDR2 SMNVEV (reference sequence). The CDR3 DNA reads TGTGCCACCTCGGGGAGGGCGGGCTATGGCTACACCTTC. This encodes CATSGRAGYGYTF.

The V call is TRBV20-1, the J call TRBJ1-6; D is unclear. Trimming pared 5 bases from V and 0 bases from J, leaving 11 bases between. This CDR3 contains 15 residues. Germline V gives CDR1 DFQATT, CDR2 SNEGSKA (reference sequence). The CDR3 reads CSADKRSSYNSPLHF. CDR3 nucleotide sequence: TGCAGTGCTGACAAGAGGAGCTCCTATAATTCACCCCTCCACTTT.

Here the CDR3 reads CSASGLPNEQFF. The CDR3 nucleotides read TGCAGTGCTTCTGGACTACCTAATGAGCAGTTCTTC. The V and J genes are TRBV20-1 and TRBJ2-1; tentative D call: TRBD2 (6 bases). This CDR3 region has 12 residues. With 5 bases removed from V and 7 bases from J, the gap between germline ends came to 12 bases. CDR1 and CDR2 (germline): DFQATT, SNEGSKA (reference sequence).

This clonotype was counted only a few times. The chain carries TRBV18 and TRBJ1-2; the D is unclear. The CDR3 runs to 16 residues. V shed 5 bases and J shed 8 bases, with 24 bases lying between them. Germline assignment: CDR1 KGHSH and CDR2 LQKENI. The CDR3, as DNA: TGTGCCAGCTCAGCCACCCGTTCGGACCATTCGAGGGGCTACACCTTC. Residues: CASSATRSDHSRGYTF.

This chain links TRBV7-3 with TRBJ2-5, with D hard to call. CDR3 length: 13 residues. Germline CDR1 reads SGHTA; CDR2 reads FQGTGA. The ends were cut back, 5 bases at V and 1 base at J, with 8 bases in the middle. CDR3 in DNA: TGTGCCAGCAGCCCGGGCCCCCAAGAGACCCAGTACTTC. Translated: CASSPGPQETQYF.

V and J are TRBV28 and TRBJ2-5; 7 positions match TRBD2. The CDR3 sequence is 12 residues long. Germline V CDR1 and CDR2: MDHEN, SYDVKM. J was trimmed by 5 bases and V by 8 bases; bases with no gene match: 5. The CDR3 loop reads CASGGVGETQYF. Written as DNA, the CDR3 is TGTGCCAGCGGGGGGGTTGGGGAGACCCAGTACTTC.

The rearrangement links TRBV28 to TRBJ1-2; TRBD1 matches 9 bases. The CDR3 runs 13 residues. Germline CDR1 reads MDHEN; CDR2 reads SYDVKM. V was clipped by 6 bases and J by 8 bases; unmatched bases: 7. The CDR3 bases are TGTGCCAGCAGAAGAACAGGGGGCGACGGCTACACCTTC. This translates into CASRRTGGDGYTF.

This rearrangement joins TRBV6-5 to TRBJ2-3; 8 bases map to TRBD2. Germline CDR1 is MNHEY and CDR2 is SVGAGI. V dropped 1 base and J dropped 6; count of bases not matched to a gene: 6. The CDR3 sequence is 15 residues long. The CDR3 loop is CASSYLTGGRDTQYF. The CDR3 DNA follows: TGTGCCAGCAGTTACTTGACGGGGGGGAGGGATACGCAGTATTTT.

The V gene is TRBV7-2, the J gene TRBJ1-6, with 10 bases that match TRBD1. The CDR3 has 15 residues. Germline loops: CDR1 SGHTA, CDR2 FQGNSA. The V segment lost 5 bases and the J segment 16 bases; nucleotides outside the gene matches: 14. CDR3 sequence (DNA): TGTGCCAGCAGCGCAGACAGGGGGCAAACTTTAGTGCTCCACTTT. It translates to CASSADRGQTLVLHF.

This clonotype was seen once. The DNA of the CDR3 is TGTGCCAGCAAGTCGACAGGGGGCACAGATACGCAGTATTTT. Translation gives CASKSTGGTDTQYF. This rearrangement joins TRBV12-3 or TRBV12-4 to TRBJ2-3; 8 nucleotides line up with TRBD1. V shed 7 bases and J 1 base; nucleotides not matched to a gene: 4. The CDR3 contains 14 residues.

The CDR3 is CASSLFPGGVYGYTF. The CDR3 region has the DNA TGTGCCAGCAGCTTATTCCCCGGGGGAGTCTATGGCTACACCTTC. The V call is TRBV7-8, the J call TRBJ1-2, with a weak D call TRBD1 (5 bases). Germline V CDR1 and CDR2: SGHVS, FQNEAQ. This CDR3 has 15 amino acids. Trimming cost V 2 bases and J 4 bases, with 14 bases left between them. Combining the CDR3 with reference TRBV7-8 and TRBJ1-2 gives the whole variable domain GAGVSQSPRYKVAKRGQDVALRCDPISGHVSLFWYQQALGQGPEFLTYFQNEAQLDKSGLPSDRFFAERPEGSVSTLKIQRTQQEDSAVYLCASSLFPGGVYGYTFGSGTRLTVV.

V and J are TRBV5-4 and TRBJ2-5; D gene unclear. The ends were cut back, 4 bases at V and 0 bases at J, with 4 bases in the middle. CDR1 is SGHNT and CDR2 is YYREEE in the germline V gene (reference sequence). The CDR3 extends over 12 amino acids. The CDR3 sequence is CASSNNQETQYF. In DNA form, the CDR3 reads TGTGCCAGCAGCAACAACCAAGAGACCCAGTACTTC.

The chain employs TRBV20-1 and TRBJ1-2; no clear D gene. The V and J ends lost 0 bases and 5 bases respectively, with 13 bases between them. This CDR3 comprises 14 residues. Germline V gene sequence: CDR1 DFQATT, CDR2 SNEGSKA (reference sequence). CDR3 DNA: TGCAGTGCTAGAGAGCCAACAGAGTTTTATGGCTACACCTTC. Translation: CSAREPTEFYGYTF.

This clonotype came up a few times. The chain joins TRBV5-4 to TRBJ2-3, with D perhaps TRBD1 (5 bases). Germline loops: CDR1 SGHNT, CDR2 YYREEE (reference sequence). V lost 1 base and J 6 bases, leaving 9 bases between the germline ends. CDR3 size: 13 residues. CDR3 amino acids: CASSLTGTDTQYF. CDR3 coding DNA: TGTGCCAGCAGCTTGACAGGAACTGATACGCAGTATTTT.

This chain connects TRBV6-1 to TRBJ2-7; D might be TRBD1 (5 bases). V was trimmed by 0 bases and J by 3 bases, leaving 9 bases between them. CDR3 length: 14 residues. Germline V gives CDR1 MNHNS, CDR2 SASEGT. The CDR3 coding sequence is TGTGCCAGCAGTGAAGCCGCAGGGTTCTACGAGCAGTACTTC. This translates into CASSEAAGFYEQYF.

The genes are TRBV7-9 and TRBJ2-1; 7 bases agree with TRBD1. The CDR3 has 15 residues. Per the germline V gene, CDR1 is SEHNR and CDR2 is FQNEAQ (reference sequence). The junction had 0 bases not matched to a gene; V was cut back by 1 base and J by 0 bases. For the CDR3, the DNA is TGTGCCAGCAGCTTAGGGACAGGCTCCTACAATGAGCAGTTCTTC. The encoded protein is CASSLGTGSYNEQFF.

V usage is TRBV9 and J usage is TRBJ2-4; the D gene is possibly TRBD2 (6 bases). Germline CDR1 is SGDLS and CDR2 is YYNGEE. This CDR3 comprises 15 residues. The ends were cut back, 4 bases at V and 0 bases at J, with 11 bases in the middle. In nucleotides, the CDR3 is TGTGCCAGCAGCCCCCGGGGAGGAGCCAAAAACATTCAGTACTTC. Protein sequence: CASSPRGGAKNIQYF.

The CDR3 bases are TGTGCCTGGAGTCGGGTGGGTGCCGTTGGCTACACCTTC. Translated, it gives CAWSRVGAVGYTF. The rearrangement uses TRBV30 and TRBJ1-2; no firm D call. This CDR3 is built from 13 residues. V was trimmed by 2 bases and J by 7 bases, leaving 14 bases between them. The germline V gene has CDR1 GTSNPN and CDR2 SVGIG (reference sequence). The full variable domain, rest sourced from reference TRBV30 and TRBJ1-2, is SQTIHQWPATLVQPVGSPLSLECTVEGTSNPNLYWYRQAAGRGLQLLFYSVGIGQISSEVPQNLSASRPQDRQFILSSKKLLLSDSGFYLCAWSRVGAVGYTFGSGTRLTVV.

This clonotype was observed a single time. The chain has TRBV3-1 and TRBJ1-3; D unresolved. The V end lost 3 bases, the J end lost 4 bases, and 13 bases lay between the germline ends. Germline lookup yields CDR1 LGHDT and CDR2 YNNKEL (reference sequence). The CDR3 has 15 residues. CDR3 region: CASSHTPGWGNTIYF. CDR3 nucleotides: TGTGCCAGCAGCCACACGCCCGGGTGGGGAAACACCATATATTTT.

The J gene is TRBJ1-4, the V gene TRBV7-9; 10 bases match TRBD1. The V and J ends lost 5 bases and 2 bases, in that order; junction bases with no gene match: 5. Germline V CDR1 and CDR2: SEHNR, FQNEAQ (reference sequence). The CDR3 sequence is 16 residues long. The CDR3 is CASSQTGGGTNEKLFF. CDR3 sequence (DNA): TGTGCCAGCAGCCAGACAGGGGGCGGCACTAATGAAAAACTGTTTTTT.

The chain couples TRBV20-1 to TRBJ2-7; D gene uncertain. The germline V gene has CDR1 DFQATT and CDR2 SNEGSKA (reference sequence). Trimming removed 3 bases from V and 6 bases from J, with 15 bases in between. CDR3 size: 13 residues. CDR3 loop: CSASVTLRSEQYF. The DNA for the CDR3 is TGCAGTGCTAGCGTCACACTGCGGAGCGAGCAGTACTTC.

The V gene is TRBV7-2, the J gene TRBJ1-5; no definite D call. Trimming stripped 2 bases from V and 5 bases from J, with 10 bases between. Germline lookup yields CDR1 SGHTA and CDR2 FQGNSA. The CDR3 is 14 amino acids. The CDR3 reads CASSLLGMDQPQHF. The CDR3 region has the DNA TGTGCCAGCAGCTTATTGGGGATGGATCAGCCCCAGCATTTT.

This clonotype was counted only a few times. The CDR3 sequence is CASSLGQGYEQYF. The DNA for the CDR3 is TGTGCCAGCAGTTTGGGACAGGGCTACGAGCAGTACTTC. The genes are TRBV12-3 or TRBV12-4 and TRBJ2-7, with TRBD1 matching 9 bases. The J segment lost 3 bases and the V segment lost 3 bases, leaving 0 bases of the junction unmatched. CDR3 size: 13 residues.

V gene TRBV20-1 combines with J gene TRBJ2-1; 10 bases align to TRBD2. Germline V gene data show CDR1 as DFQATT and CDR2 as SNEGSKA (reference sequence). With 0 bases clipped from V and 9 bases from J, the junction kept 5 bases outside the gene matches. The length of the CDR3 is 14 residues. DNA for the CDR3: TGCAGTGCTAGAGATTGGAGGACTAGCGGTGAGCAGTTCTTC. Translating gives CSARDWRTSGEQFF.

V gene TRBV7-6 combines with J gene TRBJ2-1; no definite D call. The V end was cut by 5 bases, the J end by 7 bases, with 9 bases between. The CDR3 contains 12 residues. Germline assignment: CDR1 SGHVS and CDR2 FNYEAQ. The CDR3 DNA reads as TGTGCCAGCAGCGCACAGAGGAATGAGCAGTTCTTC. It translates to CASSAQRNEQFF.